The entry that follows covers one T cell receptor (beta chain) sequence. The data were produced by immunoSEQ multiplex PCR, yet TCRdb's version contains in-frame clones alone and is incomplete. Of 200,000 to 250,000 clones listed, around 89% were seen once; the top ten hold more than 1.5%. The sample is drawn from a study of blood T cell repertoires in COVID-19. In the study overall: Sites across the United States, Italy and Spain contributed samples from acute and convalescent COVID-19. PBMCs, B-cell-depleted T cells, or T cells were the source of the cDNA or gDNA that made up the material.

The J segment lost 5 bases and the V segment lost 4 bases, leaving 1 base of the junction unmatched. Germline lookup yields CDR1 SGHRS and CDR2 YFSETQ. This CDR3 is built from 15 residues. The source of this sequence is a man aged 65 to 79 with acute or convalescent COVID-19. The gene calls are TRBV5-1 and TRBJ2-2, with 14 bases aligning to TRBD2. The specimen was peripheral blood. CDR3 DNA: TGCGCCAGCAGCGGGACTAGCGGGAGAACCGGGGAGCTGTTTTTT. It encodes CASSGTSGRTGELFF.